This TCR beta chain was obtained from a study of spatial heterogeneity in lung cancer. This clonotype was observed a few times. Time point in this sample: sample taken at primary tumor resection. Unsorted tumor, nontumor lung tissue or cryopreserved PBMC supplied the whole RNA. From germline, CDR1 is KGHDR and CDR2 SFDVKD. This CDR3 is built from 14 residues. Trimming removed 3 bases at V and 7 bases at J, with 14 bases between. Unique molecular identifiers tagged every individual TCR cDNA molecule. TCRdb re-called the 5' RACE reads through MiXCR, storing one row per CDR3 protein. The repertoire holds about 82,000 distinct CDR3 sequences, with over 10% as singletons.

This sequence joins TRBV24-1 and TRBJ1-2; a possible D gene is TRBD1 (5 bases). Sequencing used PBMCs, obtained at surgery. The TCR was taken from a male donor with early-stage non-small cell lung cancer. For the CDR3, the DNA is TGTGCCACCAGTGATCGGGGCAGCCTCGGTGGCTACACCTTC. As protein: CATSDRGSLGGYTF.